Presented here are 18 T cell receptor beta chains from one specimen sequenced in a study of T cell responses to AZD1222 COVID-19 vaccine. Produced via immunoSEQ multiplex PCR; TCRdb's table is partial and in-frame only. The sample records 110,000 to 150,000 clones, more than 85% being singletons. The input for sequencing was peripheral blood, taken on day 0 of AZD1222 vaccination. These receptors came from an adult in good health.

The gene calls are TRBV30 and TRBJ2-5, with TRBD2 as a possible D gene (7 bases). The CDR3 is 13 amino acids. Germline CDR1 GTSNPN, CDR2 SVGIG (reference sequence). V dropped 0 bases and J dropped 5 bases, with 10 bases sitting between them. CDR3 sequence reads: CAWSVRGAETQYF. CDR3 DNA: TGTGCCTGGAGTGTACGGGGGGCGGAGACCCAGTACTTC.

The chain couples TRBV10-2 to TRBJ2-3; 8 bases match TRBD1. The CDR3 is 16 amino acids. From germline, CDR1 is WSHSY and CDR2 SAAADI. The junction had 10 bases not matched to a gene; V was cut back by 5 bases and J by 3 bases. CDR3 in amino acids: CASSTRTGQFTDTQYF. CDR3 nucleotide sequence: TGCGCCAGCAGTACAAGGACAGGGCAATTTACAGATACGCAGTATTTT.

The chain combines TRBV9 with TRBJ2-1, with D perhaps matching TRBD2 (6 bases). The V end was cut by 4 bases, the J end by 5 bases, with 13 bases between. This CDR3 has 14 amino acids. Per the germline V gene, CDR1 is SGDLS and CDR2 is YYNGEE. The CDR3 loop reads CASSRSSAHNEQFF. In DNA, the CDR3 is TGTGCCAGCAGCAGATCTAGCGCCCACAATGAGCAGTTCTTC. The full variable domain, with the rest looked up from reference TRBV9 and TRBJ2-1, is DSGVTQTPKHLITATGQRVTLRCSPRSGDLSVYWYQQSLDQGLQFLIQYYNGEERAKGNILERFSAQQFPDLHSELNLSSLELGDSALYFCASSRSSAHNEQFFGPGTRLTVL.

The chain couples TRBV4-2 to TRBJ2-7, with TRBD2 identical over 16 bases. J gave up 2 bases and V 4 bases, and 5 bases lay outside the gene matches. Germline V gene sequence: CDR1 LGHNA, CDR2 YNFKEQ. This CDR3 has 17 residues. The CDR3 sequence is CASSPGLAGGPTYEQYF. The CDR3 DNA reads TGTGCCAGCAGCCCGGGACTAGCGGGAGGGCCGACCTACGAGCAGTACTTC.

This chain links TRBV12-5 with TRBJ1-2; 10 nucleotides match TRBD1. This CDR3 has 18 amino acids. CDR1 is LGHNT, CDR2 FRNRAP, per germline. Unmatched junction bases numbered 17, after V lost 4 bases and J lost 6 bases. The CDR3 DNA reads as TGTGCTAGTGGTTCCCATGCTGCAGCGGTGGACAGGGGGAATGGCTACACCTTC. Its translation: CASGSHAAAVDRGNGYTF.

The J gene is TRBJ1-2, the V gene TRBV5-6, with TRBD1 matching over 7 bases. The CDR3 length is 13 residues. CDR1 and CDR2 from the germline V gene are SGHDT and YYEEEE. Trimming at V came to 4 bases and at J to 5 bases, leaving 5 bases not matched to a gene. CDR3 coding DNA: TGTGCCAGCAGCGCACAGGGGACGTATGGCTACACCTTC. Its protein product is CASSAQGTYGYTF.

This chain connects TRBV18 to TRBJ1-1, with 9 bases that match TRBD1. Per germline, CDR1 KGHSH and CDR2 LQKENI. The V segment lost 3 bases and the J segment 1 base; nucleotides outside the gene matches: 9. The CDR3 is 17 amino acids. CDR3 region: CASSPRGQGFGNTEAFF. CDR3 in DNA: TGTGCCAGCTCACCTAGGGGACAGGGATTCGGGAACACTGAAGCTTTCTTT.

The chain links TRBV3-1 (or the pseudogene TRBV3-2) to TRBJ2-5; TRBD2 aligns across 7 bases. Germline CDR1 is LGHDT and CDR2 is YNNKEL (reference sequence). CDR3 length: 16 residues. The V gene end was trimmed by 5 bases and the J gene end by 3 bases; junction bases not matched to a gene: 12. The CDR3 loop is CASSVRDYIAEETQYF. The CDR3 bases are TGTGCCAGCAGCGTCCGGGACTATATAGCCGAAGAGACCCAGTACTTC.

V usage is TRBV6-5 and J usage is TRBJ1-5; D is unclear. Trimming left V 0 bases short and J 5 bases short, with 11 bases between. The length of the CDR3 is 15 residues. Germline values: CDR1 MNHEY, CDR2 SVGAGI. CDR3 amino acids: CASSYSTGIYQPQHF. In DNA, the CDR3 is TGTGCCAGCAGTTACTCAACGGGCATCTATCAGCCCCAGCATTTT.

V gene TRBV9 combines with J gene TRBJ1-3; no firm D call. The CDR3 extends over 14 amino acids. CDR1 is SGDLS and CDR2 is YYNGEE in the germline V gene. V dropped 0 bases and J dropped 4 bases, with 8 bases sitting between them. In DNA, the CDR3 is TGTGCCAGCAGCGTAGCTTCATCCGGAAACACCATATATTTT. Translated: CASSVASSGNTIYF.

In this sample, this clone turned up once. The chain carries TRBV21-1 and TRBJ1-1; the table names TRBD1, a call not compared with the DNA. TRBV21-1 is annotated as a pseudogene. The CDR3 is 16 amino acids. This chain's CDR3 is CASSKGAEKMNTEAFF. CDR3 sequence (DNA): TGTGCCAGCAGCAAGGGGGCAGAAAAGATGAACACTGAAGCTTTCTTT.

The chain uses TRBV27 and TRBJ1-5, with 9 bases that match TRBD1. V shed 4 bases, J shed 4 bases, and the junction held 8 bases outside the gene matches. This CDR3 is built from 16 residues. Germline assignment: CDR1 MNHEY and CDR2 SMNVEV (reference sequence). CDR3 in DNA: TGTGCCAGCAGTTCTTCACGGACAGGGGCGAATCAGCCCCAGCATTTT. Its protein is CASSSSRTGANQPQHF.

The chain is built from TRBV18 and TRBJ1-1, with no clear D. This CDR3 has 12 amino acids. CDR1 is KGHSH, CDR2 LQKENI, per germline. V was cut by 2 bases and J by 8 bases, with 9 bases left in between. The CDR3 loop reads CASSPSGMEAFF. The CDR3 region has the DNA TGTGCCAGCTCACCATCGGGGATGGAAGCTTTCTTT.

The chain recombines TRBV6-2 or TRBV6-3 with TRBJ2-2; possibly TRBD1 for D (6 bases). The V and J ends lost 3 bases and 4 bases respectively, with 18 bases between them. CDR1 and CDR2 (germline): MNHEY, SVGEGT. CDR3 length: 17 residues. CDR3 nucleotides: TGTGCCAGCAGTTATCCGAAACAGGGCTTGGGCACCGGGGAGCTGTTTTTT. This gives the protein CASSYPKQGLGTGELFF.

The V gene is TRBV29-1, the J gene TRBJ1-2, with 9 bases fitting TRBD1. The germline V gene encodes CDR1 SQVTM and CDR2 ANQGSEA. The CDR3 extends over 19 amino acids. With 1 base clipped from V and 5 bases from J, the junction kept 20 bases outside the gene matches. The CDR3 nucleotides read TGCAGCGTTGAAGGCGTTCGGGACAGGGAAGGGTCTGGGCTATATGGCTACACCTTC. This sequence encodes CSVEGVRDREGSGLYGYTF.

CDR3 region: CASSLRGSGTNYEQYF. CDR3 nucleotides: TGTGCCAGCAGCTTACGAGGGTCTGGGACAAACTACGAGCAGTACTTC. V is TRBV7-8 and J is TRBJ2-7; a possible D gene is TRBD1 (6 bases). The CDR3 sequence is 16 residues long. V dropped 2 bases and J dropped 3 bases, with 17 bases sitting between them. Germline V gives CDR1 SGHVS, CDR2 FQNEAQ.

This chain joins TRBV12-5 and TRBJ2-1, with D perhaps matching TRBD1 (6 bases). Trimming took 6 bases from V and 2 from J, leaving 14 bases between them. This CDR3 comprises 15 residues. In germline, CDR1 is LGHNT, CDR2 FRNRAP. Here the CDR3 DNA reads TGTGCTAGTGGCCTTGCCGGGACAACCTACAATGAGCAGTTCTTC. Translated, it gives CASGLAGTTYNEQFF.

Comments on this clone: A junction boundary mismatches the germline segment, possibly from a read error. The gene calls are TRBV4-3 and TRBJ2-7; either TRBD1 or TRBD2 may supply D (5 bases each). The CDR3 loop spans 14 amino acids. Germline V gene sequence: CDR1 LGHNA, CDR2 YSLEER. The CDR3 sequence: CASNQDGAGLEQYF. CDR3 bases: TGCGCCAGCAACCAAGACGGGGCAGGGCTCGAGCAGTACTTC.